This T cell receptor (beta chain) was captured in a study of CD8+CD57+ T cells in acquired aplastic anemia. The ends lost 6 bases at V and 0 bases at J; junction bases unmatched: 7. Germline CDR1 reads PRHDT; CDR2 reads FYEKMQ (reference sequence). CDR3 length equals 15 residues. TCR beta VDJ and CDR3 profiling used genomic DNA as template. In TCRdb, the reads were re-called with MiXCR into one record per CDR3 protein. The sample has 180,000 or so distinct CDR3 sequences; about 47% are singletons. Sequencing was done on a sample of sorted CD4+, CD8+, or CD8+CD57+ T cells (not recorded which) from PBMCs. This chain connects TRBV13 to TRBJ2-7, with 8 bases aligning to TRBD2. The TCR comes from a human donor in good health. In nucleotides, the CDR3 is TGTGCCAGCAGTCAATATAGCGGGGCCTCCTACGAGCAGTACTTC. It encodes CASSQYSGASYEQYF. Based on the CDR3 plus reference TRBV13 and TRBJ2-7, the full variable domain is AAGVIQSPRHLIKEKRETATLKCYPIPRHDTVYWYQQGPGQDPQFLISFYEKMQSDKGSIPDRFSAQQFSDYHSELNMSSLELGDSALYFCASSQYSGASYEQYFGPGTRLTVT.